Reported below is one T cell receptor beta chain. These data originate in a study of blood T cell repertoires in COVID-19. Here immunoSEQ multiplex PCR was the method, and the copy in TCRdb shows in-frame clones only, minus some. This table holds around 320,000 clones, about nine tenths found once. Participants were aged about 18 to 95 years, lived in roughly 25 US areas, and enrolled virtually. Trimming took off 4 bases at V and 0 bases at J, with 7 bases between the two ends. The CDR3 has 14 residues. Germline CDR1 is SNHLY and CDR2 is FYNNEI. This receptor was identified in a woman in her forties or fifties who had been exposed to COVID-19. The material sequenced was PBMCs or T cells enriched from blood (not recorded which). This chain joins TRBV2 and TRBJ1-5; unclear D gene. The CDR3, as DNA: TGTGCCAGCAGTGCGGTTAATAGCAATCAGCCCCAGCATTTT. This encodes CASSAVNSNQPQHF. The variable domain in full, with the rest retrieved from reference TRBV2 and TRBJ1-5, is EPEVTQTPSHQVTQMGQEVILRCVPISNHLYFYWYRQILGQKVEFLVSFYNNEISEKSEIFDDQFSVERPDGSNFTLKIRSTKLEDSAMYFCASSAVNSNQPQHFGDGTRLSIL.